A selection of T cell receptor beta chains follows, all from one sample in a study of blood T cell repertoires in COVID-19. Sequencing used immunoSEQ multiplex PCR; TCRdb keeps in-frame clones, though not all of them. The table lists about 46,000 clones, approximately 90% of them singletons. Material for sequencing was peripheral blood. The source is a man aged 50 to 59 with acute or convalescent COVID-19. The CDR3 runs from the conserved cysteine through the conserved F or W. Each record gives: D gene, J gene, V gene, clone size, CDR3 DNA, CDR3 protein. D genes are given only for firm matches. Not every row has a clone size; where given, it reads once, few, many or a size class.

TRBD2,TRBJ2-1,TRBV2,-,TGTGCCAGTGGCAGGTCGGGGGGCTACAATGAGCAGTTCTTC,CASGRSGGYNEQFF
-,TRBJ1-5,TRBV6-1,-,TGTGCCAGCAGTGAACCTTCCTACAGGATCGGCCAGCCCCAGCATTTT,CASSEPSYRIGQPQHF
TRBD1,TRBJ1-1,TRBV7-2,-,TGTGCCAGCAGCTTATTTCCAGGGGGCACAAACACTGAAGCTTTCTTT,CASSLFPGGTNTEAFF
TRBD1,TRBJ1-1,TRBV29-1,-,TGCAGCGCCAAGCTACAGGGGGCGAGAACTGAAGCTTTCTTT,CSAKLQGARTEAFF
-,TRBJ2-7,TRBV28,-,TGTGCCAGCAACAGTTTGCCCTACGAGCAGTACTTC,CASNSLPYEQYF
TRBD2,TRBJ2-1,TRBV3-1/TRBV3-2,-,TGTGCCAGCAGCCCTGGGACTAGCGCGTACAATGAGCAGTTCTTC,CASSPGTSAYNEQFF
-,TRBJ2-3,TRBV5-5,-,TGTGCCAGCAAGATACAGTTCTTGAGTCCCACAGATACGCAGTATTTT,CASKIQFLSPTDTQYF
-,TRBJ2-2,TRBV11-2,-,TGTGCCAGCAGCTTAGGACTAGCCGGGGAGCTGTTTTTT,CASSLGLAGELFF
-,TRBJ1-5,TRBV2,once,TGTGCCAGCACGCAGGGAAGCAATCAGCCCCAGCATTTT,CASTQGSNQPQHF
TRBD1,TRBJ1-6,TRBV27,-,TGTGCCAGCAGTTTAAGAACGTCTCCGGGACAGGTCCTGCCCGGGGCGTCACCCCTCCACTTT,CASSLRTSPGQVLPGASPLHF
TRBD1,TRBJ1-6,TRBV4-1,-,TGCGCCAGCAGTCGTGCAGGGGGTGCTATGGCCCTCCACTTT,CASSRAGGAMALHF
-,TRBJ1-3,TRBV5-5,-,TGTGCCAGCAGCTTGGTTGTCGCAGGCTCTGGAAACACCATATATTTT,CASSLVVAGSGNTIYF
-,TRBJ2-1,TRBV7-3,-,TGTGCCAGCAGCTTAATGGGTCGGACTTCCGGGGTCGGTGAGCAGTTCTTC,CASSLMGRTSGVGEQFF
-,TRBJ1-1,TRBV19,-,TGTGCCAGTAGTACAGGGGTAAAAGGTGAAGCTTTCTTT,CASSTGVKGEAFF
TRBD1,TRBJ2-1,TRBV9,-,TGTGCCAGCAGCGTAGGACAGGGGACCTACAATGAGCAGTTCTTC,CASSVGQGTYNEQFF
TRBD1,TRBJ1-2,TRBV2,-,TGTGCCAGCAGTTTGGACAGGGAGTATGGCTACACCTTC,CASSLDREYGYTF
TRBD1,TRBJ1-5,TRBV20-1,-,TGCAGTGCTAGTCAGGGGGTAAATCAGCCCCAGCATTTT,CSASQGVNQPQHF
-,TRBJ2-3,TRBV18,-,TGTGCCAGCCTGGAGCGGAGCACAGATACGCAGTATTTT,CASLERSTDTQYF
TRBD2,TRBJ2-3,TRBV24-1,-,TGTGCCACCAGTGATTGGCGGGGGGGGCTGGATACGCAGTATTTT,CATSDWRGGLDTQYF
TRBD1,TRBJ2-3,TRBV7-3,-,TGTGCCAGCAGCCCCCGAACCGGGACAGGGGAAGATACGCAGTATTTT,CASSPRTGTGEDTQYF
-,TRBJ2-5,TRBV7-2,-,TGTGCCAGCAGCCGCCTTTACGCGGGGGAGACCCAGTACTTC,CASSRLYAGETQYF
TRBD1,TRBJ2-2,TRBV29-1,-,TGCAGCGTTGGACAGGGTTACACCGGGGAGCTGTTTTTT,CSVGQGYTGELFF
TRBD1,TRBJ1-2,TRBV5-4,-,TGTGCCAGCTCGAAGGACAGGGTTGATGGCTACACCTTC,CASSKDRVDGYTF